This T cell receptor (beta chain) was recorded in a study of shared clonotypes between healthy human individuals. Regarding the study as a whole: Estimated richness was generally greater in naive than memory subsets.

This table comes from immunoSEQ multiplex PCR, and its TCRdb copy is limited to in-frame clones, with some not included. The table lists around 1 million clones, 76% of them singletons. A word on this clone: The target antigen is unknown.

CDR3 length: 15 residues. The germline gives CDR1 SQVTM, CDR2 ANQGSEA. Trimming took off 4 bases at V and 4 bases at J, with 16 bases between the two ends. The TCR sequence derives from a man aged 18 to 30 in good health. The sample was memory CD4+ T cells sorted from blood. Subset specified: CD45RA-negative fraction. The J gene is TRBJ2-2, the V gene TRBV29-1; the D gene is possibly TRBD1 (7 bases). The CDR3, as DNA: TGCAGCGTTGTTCGCGGAGGGGACAGCACCGGGGAGCTGTTTTTT. Amino acids: CSVVRGGDSTGELFF.